The rows below give T cell receptor beta chains drawn from one sample of a study of blood T cell repertoires in COVID-19. TCRdb's copy holds only in-frame clones and misses some; the assay was immunoSEQ multiplex PCR. This table holds approximately 100,000 clones, roughly 84% found once. The sample taken for sequencing was peripheral blood. The source of these receptors is a woman older than 75 with active or convalescent COVID-19. The conserved cysteine and the conserved F or W are not part of the CDR3 here. The order of the fields is J gene, V gene, CDR3 length, CDR3 protein.

>TRBJ2-1|TRBV19|12
ASSIDRVYNEQF
>TRBJ2-7|TRBV3-1/TRBV3-2|11
ASSQNQGYEQY
>TRBJ2-1|TRBV28|13
ASSLVGGNGYEQF
>TRBJ2-2|TRBV9|13
ASSTRQGAGGELF
>TRBJ2-7|TRBV6-4|12
ASSDLRISGEQY
>TRBJ2-3|TRBV5-1|16
ASSLGPPLAGGTDTQY
>TRBJ1-3|TRBV6-1|15
ASSDGTGGHSGNTIY
>TRBJ1-5|TRBV3-1/TRBV3-2|11
ASSQTGNQPQH
>TRBJ2-7|TRBV2|13
ASSGGLAPSYEQY
>TRBJ1-1|TRBV6-5|9
ATGGGTEAF
>TRBJ2-3|TRBV11-2|13
ASSKQGFSTDTQY
>TRBJ2-7|TRBV28|15
ASSFSPFVGASYEQY
>TRBJ1-6|TRBV19|14
ASSKGTGEANSPLH
>TRBJ2-1|TRBV7-9|14
ASSSGLESSYNEQF
>TRBJ2-7|TRBV10-3|11
ATLDRTTYEQY
>TRBJ2-7|TRBV4-1|13
ASSQGAWGNDEQY
>TRBJ2-5|TRBV28|11
ASSLSGQPSGY
>TRBJ2-1|TRBV7-3|17
ASSYPGTSGRVSYNEQF
>TRBJ2-1|TRBV5-1|12
ASNSGTSYNEQF
>TRBJ1-4|TRBV6-5|12
ASGQGDNNEKLF
>TRBJ2-7|TRBV5-4|12
ASSVAGGSGEQY
>TRBJ2-5|TRBV10-3|12
AISTTSGQETQY
>TRBJ1-1|TRBV10-2|10
ASSESRGEAF
>TRBJ1-1|TRBV20-1|10
SASGGGTEAF